This T cell receptor beta chain appears in the sequencing data of a study of T cells in women clearing cervical HPV infection. Losses at the gene ends were 1 base for V and 4 bases for J; bases not matched to a gene: 7. The CDR3 consists of 17 residues. CDR1 MRHNA and CDR2 SNTAGT come from the germline V gene. According to its frequency, this clone is medium-sized. The read is 3 residues too short to cover the CDR3 end, so that end is filled in from the germline J gene. Data came from immunoSEQ multiplex PCR; TCRdb stores just in-frame clones and leaves some out. This listing includes tens of thousands of clones.

This TCR was recovered from a woman between 18 and 69 years old with a cervical HPV16 infection that either progressed to CIN3+ or cleared (not recorded which). This chain connects TRBV6-4 to TRBJ2-2; 9 positions agree with TRBD1. Input material: blood buffy coat. CDR3 protein: CASSDWAGQGSTGELFF. The sequenced part of the CDR3 DNA is TGTGCCAGCAGTGACTGGGCGGGACAGGGAAGCACCGGGGAG.